One T cell receptor beta chain is described in this entry. What it recognizes is unknown. Researchers report isolating at least 6 million PBMCs per sample. The record originates from a study of blood T cells in healthy people across ages. Overall study findings and caveats: Roughly linear declines in TCR beta diversity per million T cells occurred with age.

Together with a sample-barcoded 5' primer, a J-beta primer mix was included in a second PCR lasting roughly 6 to 12 cycles. From the 5' RACE reads, TCRdb called clonotypes with MiXCR, one entry per CDR3 protein. This sample yields 1.5 million to 1.9 million distinct CDR3 sequences, of which 35% to 45% are seen a single time; approximately 4.1% belongs to the top ten. The CDR3 contains 17 residues. V shed 4 bases and J shed 3 bases, with 19 bases lying between them. Looked up from germline, CDR1 is LGHDT and CDR2 is YNNKEL (reference sequence). The sequenced sample was blood. This TCR was sampled from a woman between 18 and 29 years old in good health. This chain uses TRBV3-1 with TRBJ2-1; D is perhaps TRBD2 (5 bases). Here the CDR3 reads CASSPPGSGSYYNEQFF. Here the CDR3 DNA reads TGTGCCAGCAGCCCCCCGGGGTCGGGCAGCTACTACAATGAGCAGTTCTTC.